One sample yielded the 23 T cell receptor beta chains listed below, sequenced in a study of blood T cell repertoires in COVID-19. Libraries were prepared by immunoSEQ multiplex PCR; TCRdb keeps only in-frame clonotypes and omits some of them. The sample lists tens of thousands of clones, around 83% seen once, with roughly 12% in the top ten. The sample comprised peripheral blood. The origin of the receptors is a human donor in a cohort sampled during active COVID-19.

The V call is TRBV2, the J call TRBJ1-1; TRBD1 aligns across 9 bases. Germline-derived CDR1 and CDR2 are SNHLY and FYNNEI. Unmatched junction bases numbered 12, after V lost 7 bases and J lost 3 bases. CDR3 length: 16 amino acids. DNA for the CDR3: TGTGCCAGCACCATAAGGGGACAGGGATCCGACACTGAAGCTTTCTTT. This codes for CASTIRGQGSDTEAFF.

The chain has TRBV2 and TRBJ1-4; D not certain. The germline gives CDR1 SNHLY, CDR2 FYNNEI. CDR3 size: 15 residues. V lost 8 bases and J 0 bases, leaving 13 bases between the germline ends. The CDR3 loop reads CASLPDIATNEKLFF. The CDR3 region has the DNA TGTGCCAGCCTACCAGACATTGCAACTAATGAAAAACTGTTTTTT.

The rearrangement links TRBV3-1 (or the pseudogene TRBV3-2) to TRBJ1-2; D is perhaps TRBD1 (5 bases). The CDR3 has 13 amino acids. Per the germline V gene, CDR1 is LGHDT and CDR2 is YNNKEL (reference sequence). Trimming took off 4 bases at V and 4 bases at J, with 10 bases between the two ends. CDR3 residues: CASSRWGLYGYTF. DNA of the CDR3: TGTGCCAGCAGCCGCTGGGGACTCTATGGCTACACCTTC.

The chain couples TRBV5-4 to TRBJ2-5; a possible D gene is TRBD2 (6 bases). The CDR3 has 13 amino acids. CDR1 and CDR2 from the germline V gene are SGHNT and YYREEE (reference sequence). The ends were cut back, 2 bases at V and 4 bases at J, with 9 bases in the middle. As DNA, the CDR3 is TGTGCCAGCAGCTTTATCGGGAGAGAGACCCAGTACTTC. Amino acid sequence: CASSFIGRETQYF.

V gene TRBV15 combines with J gene TRBJ1-6; 8 bases agree with TRBD1. V gave up 1 base and J gave up 9 bases; unmatched junction bases: 14. The CDR3 covers 18 residues. Germline CDR1 is LNHNV and CDR2 is YYDKDF (reference sequence). CDR3 residues: CATSRVGWLEDRASPLHF. For the CDR3, the DNA is TGTGCCACCAGCAGAGTGGGATGGCTGGAGGACAGGGCTTCACCCCTCCACTTT.

This clone was recorded once. The rearrangement joins TRBV7-8 to TRBJ2-7; 7 positions agree with TRBD1. The V gene end was trimmed by 5 bases and the J gene end by 5 bases; junction bases not matched to a gene: 3. In germline, CDR1 is SGHVS, CDR2 FQNEAQ. CDR3 size: 12 residues. The CDR3 region is CASSPQGDEQYF. The CDR3 bases are TGTGCCAGCAGCCCTCAGGGGGACGAGCAGTACTTC.

The chain combines TRBV24-1 with TRBJ2-7; tentative D call: TRBD1 (5 bases). The CDR3 spans 10 residues. Per the germline V gene, CDR1 is KGHDR and CDR2 is SFDVKD. V lost 7 bases to trimming and J lost 12 bases, with 12 bases between them. DNA of the CDR3: TGTGCCACCAGACAGCGCCAGGGGTACGTC. It codes for CATRQRQGYV.

The V call is TRBV25-1, the J call TRBJ1-2; TRBD1 aligns across 7 bases. This CDR3 contains 14 residues. V shed 7 bases and J 0 bases; nucleotides not matched to a gene: 5. From germline, CDR1 is MGHDK and CDR2 SYGVNS. For the CDR3, the DNA is TGTGCCAGCACTCCAGGGGGTACTAACTATGGCTACACCTTC. Amino acid sequence: CASTPGGTNYGYTF.

The rearrangement uses TRBV19 and TRBJ1-1; no clear D. The V gene's germline CDR1 is LNHDA and CDR2 SQIVND (reference sequence). The germline V and J ends were trimmed by 10 bases and 5 bases, with 14 bases remaining between them. This CDR3 comprises 12 residues. The DNA of the CDR3 is TGTGCCACCTTAGCAACTTCGACTGAAGCTTTCTTT. Its translation is CATLATSTEAFF. The entire variable domain, with the rest obtained from reference TRBV19 and TRBJ1-1, is as follows: DGGITQSPKYLFRKEGQNVTLSCEQNLNHDAMYWYRQDPGQGLRLIYYSQIVNDFQKGDIAEGYSVSREKKESFPLTVTSAQKNPTAFYLCATLATSTEAFFGQGTRLTVV.

The CDR3, as DNA: TGTGCCAGCAGTTACTCCAGGGGCGGCTACGAGCAGTACGTC. Its translation is CASSYSRGGYEQYV. The chain combines TRBV6-5 with TRBJ2-7; TRBD1 might be the D (6 bases). The V gene's germline CDR1 is MNHEY and CDR2 SVGAGI. CDR3 size: 14 residues. V was cut by 0 bases and J by 3 bases, with 9 bases left in between.

The gene calls are TRBV6-5 and TRBJ1-1; D gene uncertain. Germline CDR1 and CDR2: MNHEY and SVGAGI. V gave up 2 bases and J gave up 7 bases, with 11 bases separating them. There are 13 residues in the CDR3. CDR3 nucleotides: TGTGCCAGCAGTTACAATGGCCCGGGTGAAGCTTTCTTT. This codes for CASSYNGPGEAFF.

J is TRBJ1-1 and V is TRBV27, with D unresolved. Germline CDR1 and CDR2: MNHEY and SMNVEV (reference sequence). The CDR3 runs to 14 residues. With 2 bases removed from V and 1 base from J, the gap between germline ends came to 8 bases. CDR3 bases: TGTGCCAGCAGTTTAGAACAGACGAACACTGAAGCTTTCTTT. Translated: CASSLEQTNTEAFF.

This sequence joins TRBV18 and TRBJ1-1; tentatively, D is TRBD1 (5 bases). From germline, CDR1 is KGHSH and CDR2 LQKENI. This CDR3 contains 13 residues. Between the trimmed V and J ends, which lost 4 bases and 1 base, there was a span of 7 bases. CDR3 region: CASSLTENTEAFF. CDR3 in DNA: TGTGCCAGCTCACTGACAGAGAACACTGAAGCTTTCTTT.

V gene TRBV28 combines with J gene TRBJ2-5; tentatively, D is TRBD2 (5 bases). The V end lost 1 base, the J end lost 0 bases, and 6 bases lay between the germline ends. CDR1 and CDR2 from the germline V gene are MDHEN and SYDVKM. CDR3 length equals 14 residues. The CDR3 nucleotides read TGTGCCAGCAGTTTATCGGGGTACCAAGAGACCCAGTACTTC. Translating gives CASSLSGYQETQYF.

J is TRBJ2-3 and V is TRBV3-1 (or the pseudogene TRBV3-2); D is perhaps TRBD2 (6 bases). Germline lookup yields CDR1 LGHDT and CDR2 YNNKEL (reference sequence). This CDR3 spans 13 amino acids. The ends were cut back, 1 base at V and 7 bases at J, with 9 bases in the middle. The CDR3 loop reads CASSQARGYTQYF. CDR3 DNA: TGTGCCAGCAGCCAAGCCCGGGGGTATACGCAGTATTTT.

Note on this clone: A clone one base away is much larger, so this may be a read error. In the same sample, other DNA sequences code for this CDR3. The chain employs TRBV18 and TRBJ2-7; TRBD2 might be the D (6 bases). From germline, CDR1 is KGHSH and CDR2 LQKENI. The CDR3 consists of 12 residues. Trimming left V 3 bases short and J 3 bases short, with 6 bases between. CDR3 coding DNA: TGTGCCAGCTCACCCGGGGGCTACGAGCAGTACTTC. Translated: CASSPGGYEQYF.

This clone turned up a few times. This chain links TRBV10-2 with TRBJ1-6, with 7 positions matching TRBD1. The CDR3 consists of 14 residues. From germline, CDR1 is WSHSY and CDR2 SAAADI. V gave up 6 bases and J gave up 8 bases; unmatched junction bases: 7. CDR3 region: CASRSTGWDSPLHF. The CDR3 DNA reads as TGCGCCAGCAGGTCGACAGGGTGGGATTCACCCCTCCACTTT.

The rearrangement joins TRBV27 to TRBJ2-2, with D unclear. Deletions cut 7 bases from V and 5 bases from J, with 11 bases between. The CDR3 has 13 residues. CDR1 and CDR2 (germline): MNHEY, SMNVEV (reference sequence). The CDR3 DNA is TGTGCCAGCATGGCGGATCCGACCGGGGAGCTGTTTTTT. It specifies CASMADPTGELFF.

The rearrangement uses TRBV2 and TRBJ2-1; TRBD2 agrees at 9 bases. Germline CDR1 is SNHLY and CDR2 is FYNNEI. V shed 3 bases, J shed 12 bases, and the junction held 9 bases outside the gene matches. The CDR3 sequence is 14 residues long. The chain's CDR3 is CASSDSGGARGQFF. CDR3 in DNA: TGTGCCAGCAGTGATAGCGGGGGTGCCCGTGGGCAGTTCTTC. Drawing the rest from reference TRBV2 and TRBJ2-1, the complete variable domain is EPEVTQTPSHQVTQMGQEVILRCVPISNHLYFYWYRQILGQKVEFLVSFYNNEISEKSEIFDDQFSVERPDGSNFTLKIRSTKLEDSAMYFCASSDSGGARGQFFGPGTRLTVL.

This chain joins TRBV6-1 and TRBJ2-3, with 8 nucleotides matching TRBD1. After removal of 3 bases from V and 1 base from J, the junction contained 6 bases not matched to a gene. From germline, CDR1 is MNHNS and CDR2 SASEGT. The CDR3 loop spans 16 amino acids. CDR3 sequence: CASSELTGVRTDTQYF. CDR3 coding DNA: TGTGCCAGCAGTGAGCTGACAGGGGTCCGCACAGATACGCAGTATTTT.

This clone was seen more than once but under ten times. V usage is TRBV7-2 and J usage is TRBJ2-1; 7 positions match TRBD2. V was clipped by 0 bases and J by 8 bases; unmatched bases: 1. Germline CDR1 SGHTA, CDR2 FQGNSA. The CDR3 sequence is 13 residues long. The CDR3, as DNA: TGTGCCAGCAGCTTAGCGGGGAGGGATGAGCAGTTCTTC. Translated: CASSLAGRDEQFF.

The chain joins TRBV15 to TRBJ2-2; tentative D call: TRBD2 (5 bases). Germline V gene sequence: CDR1 LNHNV, CDR2 YYDKDF (reference sequence). V lost 0 bases, J lost 1 base, and 6 bases lay in between. The CDR3 covers 15 residues. The CDR3 is CATSREGRNTGELFF. CDR3 DNA: TGTGCCACCAGCAGAGAGGGGAGGAACACCGGGGAGCTGTTTTTT.

This chain connects TRBV14 to TRBJ1-5, with TRBD1 identical over 7 bases. CDR1 and CDR2 from the germline V gene are SGHDN and FVKESK. The J segment lost 5 bases and the V segment lost 1 base, leaving 8 bases of the junction unmatched. This CDR3 comprises 16 residues. Here the CDR3 reads CASSQVGQAPDQPQHF. CDR3 nucleotides: TGTGCCAGCAGCCAAGTAGGACAGGCCCCTGATCAGCCCCAGCATTTT.